These 24 T cell receptor beta chains came from one sample sequenced in a study of neurological immune-mediated disorders. TCRdb ran MiXCR on the 5' RACE reads and lists one entry per CDR3 protein. The data show around 56,000 distinct CDR3 sequences, with about 24% seen just once and about 5% held by the top ten. Noted time point: technical triplicate 2. What was sequenced was PBMCs. These receptors all come from a man aged 55-75 years with HTLV-1-associated myelopathy (HAM/TSP).

This clonotype was observed many times. V gene TRBV5-1 combines with J gene TRBJ1-4; D might be TRBD1 (5 bases). Trimming removed 4 bases from V and 5 bases from J, with 15 bases in between. CDR3 length equals 15 residues. Germline CDR1 SGHRS, CDR2 YFSETQ. The CDR3 protein is CASSLVSGANEKLFF. For the CDR3, the DNA is TGCGCCAGCAGCCTGGTTAGTGGGGCCAATGAAAAACTGTTTTTT. Using reference TRBV5-1 and TRBJ1-4 for the parts outside the CDR3, the full variable domain is KAGVTQTPRYLIKTRGQQVTLSCSPISGHRSVSWYQQTPGQGLQFLFEYFSETQRNKGNFPGRFSGRQFSNSRSEMNVSTLELGDSALYLCASSLVSGANEKLFFGSGTQLSVL.

This clonotype was found many times. The CDR3 region is CASSPLEGIEQFF. The CDR3 nucleotides read TGTGCCAGCAGCCCCCTAGAGGGGATTGAGCAGTTCTTC. V gene TRBV7-2 combines with J gene TRBJ2-1; tentatively, D is TRBD1 or TRBD2 (5 bases each). V lost 5 bases and J lost 9, with 14 bases in between. The germline V gene encodes CDR1 SGHTA and CDR2 FQGNSA. The CDR3 totals 13 residues.

This clonotype was counted ten times or more. This rearrangement joins TRBV5-1 to TRBJ2-3, with 12 bases that match TRBD1. CDR3 length equals 16 residues. The V and J ends lost 0 bases and 5 bases, in that order; junction bases with no gene match: 4. The germline V gene encodes CDR1 SGHRS and CDR2 YFSETQ. CDR3 nucleotide sequence: TGCGCCAGCAGCTTGGCCGGGACAGGGGGCGAAGATACGCAGTATTTT. Amino acids: CASSLAGTGGEDTQYF. The complete variable domain, with remaining parts taken from reference TRBV5-1 and TRBJ2-3, reads KAGVTQTPRYLIKTRGQQVTLSCSPISGHRSVSWYQQTPGQGLQFLFEYFSETQRNKGNFPGRFSGRQFSNSRSEMNVSTLELGDSALYLCASSLAGTGGEDTQYFGPGTRLTVL.

This clonotype was detected many times. The chain links TRBV10-3 to TRBJ1-3; D remains unclear. The CDR3 has 14 amino acids. V was shortened by 3 bases and J by 4 bases, with 10 bases between the two germline ends. Germline V CDR1 and CDR2: ENHRY, SYGVKD. The CDR3, as DNA: TGTGCCATCAGTGATCGGGGTTCAGGAAACACCATATATTTT. The encoded protein is CAISDRGSGNTIYF.

The chain combines TRBV10-2 with TRBJ1-2, with TRBD1 matching 8 bases. The CDR3 extends over 14 amino acids. The J segment lost 6 bases and the V segment lost 7 bases, leaving 10 bases of the junction unmatched. Germline loops: CDR1 WSHSY, CDR2 SAAADI. In nucleotides, the CDR3 is TGCGCCAGCACTGGCGGGGCAGGGGGCGATGGCTACACCTTC. As protein: CASTGGAGGDGYTF.

This clonotype was observed a handful of times. CDR3 nucleotide sequence: TGCAGCGTGATACCCGGCCAAGAGACCCAGTACTTC. It specifies CSVIPGQETQYF. V is TRBV29-1 and J is TRBJ2-5; D uncertain. Per the germline V gene, CDR1 is SQVTM and CDR2 is ANQGSEA. With 6 bases removed from V and 1 base from J, the gap between germline ends came to 9 bases. This CDR3 spans 12 amino acids.

This clonotype was seen many times. V usage is TRBV5-1 and J usage is TRBJ2-2, with 13 nucleotides matching TRBD2. CDR3 length: 16 amino acids. After removal of 2 bases from V and 5 bases from J, the junction contained 3 bases not matched to a gene. Germline V gene data show CDR1 as SGHRS and CDR2 as YFSETQ. CDR3: CASSFGTSGATGELFF. CDR3 nucleotides: TGCGCCAGCAGCTTCGGGACTAGCGGGGCGACCGGGGAGCTGTTTTTT.

This clonotype was observed many times. In DNA form, the CDR3 reads TGTGCCAGCAGCCAGGGACAATTCTATACTGAAGCTTTCTTT. Translated: CASSQGQFYTEAFF. The chain combines TRBV2 with TRBJ1-1; TRBD1 might be the D (6 bases). Germline CDR1 SNHLY, CDR2 FYNNEI. V dropped 6 bases and J dropped 5 bases, with 16 bases sitting between them. This CDR3 contains 14 residues.

The sample holds many counts of this clonotype. V is TRBV5-1 and J is TRBJ2-5; D might be TRBD1 (6 bases). This CDR3 is 15 amino acids long. V shed 0 bases and J shed 2 bases, with 11 bases lying between them. The germline V gene has CDR1 SGHRS and CDR2 YFSETQ. CDR3 residues: CASSLGLTGQETQYF. For the CDR3, the DNA is TGCGCCAGCAGCTTGGGGCTGACAGGACAAGAGACCCAGTACTTC.

The rearrangement uses TRBV7-2 and TRBJ2-5; D call uncertain. This CDR3 is built from 12 residues. Per germline, CDR1 SGHTA and CDR2 FQGNSA. V was clipped by 9 bases and J by 2 bases, with 10 bases between them. As DNA, the CDR3 is TGTGCCAGTGGCCCTCGTCAAGAGACCCAGTACTTC. Translating gives CASGPRQETQYF.

This clonotype came up many times. CDR3 sequence reads: CSVPGETQYF. CDR3 nucleotide sequence: TGCAGCGTTCCTGGGGAGACCCAGTACTTC. The gene calls are TRBV29-1 and TRBJ2-5, with D unclear. The germline CDR1 and CDR2 sequences are SQVTM and ANQGSEA. V shed 5 bases and J shed 5 bases, with 6 bases lying between them. This CDR3 spans 10 amino acids.

This clonotype was counted many times. The chain uses TRBV28 and TRBJ1-1; D may be TRBD1 (6 bases). V lost 4 bases and J 2 bases, leaving 14 bases between the germline ends. This CDR3 has 15 amino acids. Germline V CDR1 and CDR2: MDHEN, SYDVKM. CDR3: CASSSPQGGNTEAFF. The CDR3 region has the DNA TGTGCCAGCAGTTCTCCCCAAGGGGGAAACACTGAAGCTTTCTTT.

This clonotype was detected ten times or more. J is TRBJ2-3 and V is TRBV29-1; D is undetermined. From germline, CDR1 is SQVTM and CDR2 ANQGSEA. This CDR3 spans 14 amino acids. V lost 1 base, J lost 0 bases, and 8 bases lay in between. Here the CDR3 reads CSVEGLESTDTQYF. CDR3 coding DNA: TGCAGCGTTGAAGGGCTGGAGAGCACAGATACGCAGTATTTT.

With respect to this clonotype: A much more abundant neighbour one base away suggests this may be a read error. The chain is built from TRBV27 and TRBJ1-3; tentatively, D is TRBD1 (6 bases). The length of the CDR3 is 17 residues. The V end lost 6 bases, the J end lost 2 bases, and 20 bases lay between the germline ends. The V gene's germline CDR1 is MNHEY and CDR2 SMNVEV (reference sequence). The CDR3 protein is CASSRTIRQAPGNTIYF. The CDR3 nucleotides read TGTGCCAGCAGCCGTACAATACGACAGGCTCCTGGAAACACCATATATTTT.

This clonotype was observed many times. This chain uses TRBV12-3 or TRBV12-4 with TRBJ2-1; D not resolved. V lost 0 bases to trimming and J lost 6 bases, with 9 bases between them. The CDR3 length is 14 residues. The CDR3 loop reads CASSLAFSGNEQFF. The CDR3 DNA reads as TGTGCCAGCAGTTTAGCGTTTTCGGGCAATGAGCAGTTCTTC.

The chain is built from TRBV12-3 or TRBV12-4 and TRBJ2-2; D gene uncertain. The CDR3 length is 14 residues. V lost 5 bases, J lost 4 bases, and 11 bases lay in between. The CDR3, as DNA: TGTGCCAGCAGTCCTGGCTTTCTCACCGGGGAGCTGTTTTTT. It encodes CASSPGFLTGELFF.

This clonotype was counted at least ten times. This rearrangement joins TRBV20-1 to TRBJ2-1; D remains unclear. From germline, CDR1 is DFQATT and CDR2 SNEGSKA (reference sequence). Trimming removed 5 bases at V and 3 bases at J, with 17 bases between. The CDR3 spans 15 residues. CDR3 nucleotide sequence: TGCAGTGCTCAAAATGGGCTTAGGGACTACAATGAGCAGTTCTTC. Amino acids: CSAQNGLRDYNEQFF.

This clonotype appeared many times. As DNA, the CDR3 is TGTGCCAGCACTACGGGACTTAATCAAAACAATGAGCAGTTCTTC. Its protein is CASTTGLNQNNEQFF. The chain has TRBV6-6 and TRBJ2-1; a possible D gene is TRBD2 (6 bases). Germline V lookup: CDR1 MNHNY, CDR2 SVGAGI (reference sequence). The CDR3 has 15 amino acids. V was cut by 7 bases and J by 5 bases, with 18 bases left in between.

This clonotype was detected ten times or more. CDR3 in amino acids: CASSSYRGRNNQPQHF. The CDR3 coding sequence is TGTGCCAGCAGTTCTTACAGGGGAAGGAACAATCAGCCCCAGCATTTT. This chain joins TRBV28 and TRBJ1-5; 7 bases align to TRBD1. The CDR3 extends over 16 amino acids. CDR1 is MDHEN and CDR2 is SYDVKM in the germline V gene. Trimming cost V 4 bases and J 3 bases; bases outside gene matches: 9.

Ten or more counts support this clonotype. This chain uses TRBV6-1 with TRBJ1-6, with 8 bases identical to TRBD1. The junction had 14 bases not matched to a gene; V was cut back by 8 bases and J by 5 bases. CDR3 length: 17 residues. Per the germline V gene, CDR1 is MNHNS and CDR2 is SASEGT. The CDR3 loop reads CASQPKDRGRHNSPLHF. The CDR3 DNA is TGTGCCAGCCAACCTAAAGACAGGGGAAGACATAATTCACCCCTCCACTTT.

There are many counts of this clonotype. The chain employs TRBV7-2 and TRBJ1-5, with 11 bases fitting TRBD1. Trimming removed 2 bases from V and 6 bases from J; junction bases left unmatched: 3. The CDR3 has 15 residues. CDR1 is SGHTA and CDR2 is FQGNSA in the germline V gene. The CDR3 reads CASSLSGTGGQPQHF. In DNA, the CDR3 is TGTGCCAGCAGCTTAAGCGGGACAGGGGGTCAGCCCCAGCATTTT.

Many counts were recorded for this clonotype. J is TRBJ2-2 and V is TRBV20-1; 7 nucleotides align to TRBD1. Looked up from germline, CDR1 is DFQATT and CDR2 is SNEGSKA (reference sequence). This CDR3 has 13 amino acids. V was pared by 3 bases and J by 4 bases, with 2 bases of the junction left unmatched. The CDR3 sequence: CSARAGGTGELFF. For the CDR3, the DNA is TGCAGTGCTAGGGCAGGGGGCACCGGGGAGCTGTTTTTT.

This clonotype was counted ten times or more. The J gene is TRBJ1-3, the V gene TRBV7-9; TRBD1 agrees at 8 bases. CDR1 and CDR2 (germline): SEHNR, FQNEAQ (reference sequence). With V trimmed by 5 bases and J by 0 bases, 3 bases remained unmatched. There are 15 residues in the CDR3. The DNA for the CDR3 is TGTGCCAGCAGCAGACAGGGGAACTCTGGAAACACCATATATTTT. It is translated as CASSRQGNSGNTIYF. The variable domain in full, with the rest retrieved from reference TRBV7-9 and TRBJ1-3, is DTGVSQNPRHKITKRGQNVTFRCDPISEHNRLYWYRQTLGQGPEFLTYFQNEAQLEKSRLLSDRFSAERPKGSFSTLEIQRTEQGDSAMYLCASSRQGNSGNTIYFGEGSWLTVV.

This rearrangement joins TRBV4-1 to TRBJ2-1; 10 bases agree with TRBD2. Germline loops: CDR1 MGHRA, CDR2 YSYEKL. The CDR3 totals 16 residues. The V and J ends lost 0 bases and 7 bases, in that order; junction bases with no gene match: 6. CDR3 region: CASSQDVQREGNEQFF. Here the CDR3 DNA reads TGCGCCAGCAGCCAAGATGTCCAGCGGGAGGGAAATGAGCAGTTCTTC.